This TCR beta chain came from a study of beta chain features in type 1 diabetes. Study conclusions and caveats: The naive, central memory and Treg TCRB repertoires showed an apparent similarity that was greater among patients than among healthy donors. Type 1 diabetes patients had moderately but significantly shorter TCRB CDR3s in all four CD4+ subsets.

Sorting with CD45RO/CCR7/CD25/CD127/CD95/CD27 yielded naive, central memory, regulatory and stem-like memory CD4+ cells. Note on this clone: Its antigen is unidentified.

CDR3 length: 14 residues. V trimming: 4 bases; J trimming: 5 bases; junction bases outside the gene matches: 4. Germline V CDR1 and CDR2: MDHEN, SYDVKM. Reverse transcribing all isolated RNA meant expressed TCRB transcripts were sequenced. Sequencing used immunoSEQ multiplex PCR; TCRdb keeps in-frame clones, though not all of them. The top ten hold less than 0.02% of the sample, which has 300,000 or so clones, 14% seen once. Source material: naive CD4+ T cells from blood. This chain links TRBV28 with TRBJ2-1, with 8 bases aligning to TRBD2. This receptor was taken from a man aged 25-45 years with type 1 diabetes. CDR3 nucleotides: TGTGCCAGCAGTTACGGGGGGGCTAACAATGAGCAGTTCTTC. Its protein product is CASSYGGANNEQFF.